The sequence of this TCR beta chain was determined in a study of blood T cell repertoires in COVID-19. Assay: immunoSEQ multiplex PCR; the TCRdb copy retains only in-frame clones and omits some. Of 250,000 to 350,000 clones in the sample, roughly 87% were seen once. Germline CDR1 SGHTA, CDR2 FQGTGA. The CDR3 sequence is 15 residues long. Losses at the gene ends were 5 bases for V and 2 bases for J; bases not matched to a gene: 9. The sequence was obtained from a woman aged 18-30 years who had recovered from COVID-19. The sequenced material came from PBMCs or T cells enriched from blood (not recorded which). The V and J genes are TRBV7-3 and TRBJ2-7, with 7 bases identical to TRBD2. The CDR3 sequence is CASSLEGGPAYEQYF. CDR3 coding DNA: TGTGCCAGCAGCCTAGAGGGAGGGCCCGCCTACGAGCAGTACTTC.